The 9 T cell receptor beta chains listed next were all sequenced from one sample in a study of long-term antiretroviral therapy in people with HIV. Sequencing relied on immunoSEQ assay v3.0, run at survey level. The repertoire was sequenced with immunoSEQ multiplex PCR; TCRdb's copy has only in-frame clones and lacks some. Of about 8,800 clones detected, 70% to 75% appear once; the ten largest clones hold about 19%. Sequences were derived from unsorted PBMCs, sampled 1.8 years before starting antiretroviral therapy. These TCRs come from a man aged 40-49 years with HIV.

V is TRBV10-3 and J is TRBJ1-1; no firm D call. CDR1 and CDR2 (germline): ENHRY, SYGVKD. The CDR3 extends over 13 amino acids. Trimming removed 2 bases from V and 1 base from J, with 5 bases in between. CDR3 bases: TGTGCCATCAGTGAGCGGGGGAACACTGAAGCTTTCTTT. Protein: CAISERGNTEAFF.

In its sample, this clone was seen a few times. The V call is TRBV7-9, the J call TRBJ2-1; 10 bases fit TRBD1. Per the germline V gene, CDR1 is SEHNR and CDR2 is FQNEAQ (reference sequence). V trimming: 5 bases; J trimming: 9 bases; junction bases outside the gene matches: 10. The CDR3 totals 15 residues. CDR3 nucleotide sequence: TGTGCCAGCAGCCACCGGGACAGGGGAGCAAGTGAGCAGTTCTTC. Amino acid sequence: CASSHRDRGASEQFF.

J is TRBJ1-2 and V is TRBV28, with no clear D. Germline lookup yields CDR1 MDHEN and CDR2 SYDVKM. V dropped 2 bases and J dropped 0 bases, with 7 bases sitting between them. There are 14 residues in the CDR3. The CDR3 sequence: CASSLLGSNYGYTF. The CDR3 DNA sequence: TGTGCCAGCAGTTTACTAGGTTCTAACTATGGCTACACCTTC.

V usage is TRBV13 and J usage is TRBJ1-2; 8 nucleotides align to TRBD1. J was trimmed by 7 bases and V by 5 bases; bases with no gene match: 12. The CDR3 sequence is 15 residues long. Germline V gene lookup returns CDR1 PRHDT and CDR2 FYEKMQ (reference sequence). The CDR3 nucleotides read TGTGCCAGCAGCCCCGGGACAGGAATCTGGAGTGGCTACACCTTC. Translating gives CASSPGTGIWSGYTF.

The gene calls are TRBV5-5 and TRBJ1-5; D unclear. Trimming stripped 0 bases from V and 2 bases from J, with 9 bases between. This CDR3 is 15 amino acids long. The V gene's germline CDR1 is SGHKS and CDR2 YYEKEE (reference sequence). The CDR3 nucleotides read TGTGCCAGCAGCTTGGAGGGTTCGGGCAATCAGCCCCAGCATTTT. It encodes CASSLEGSGNQPQHF.

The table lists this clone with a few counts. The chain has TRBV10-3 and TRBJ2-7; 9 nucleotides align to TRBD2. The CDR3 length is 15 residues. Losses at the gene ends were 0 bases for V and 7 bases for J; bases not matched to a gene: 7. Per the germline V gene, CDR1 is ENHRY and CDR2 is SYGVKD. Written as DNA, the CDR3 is TGTGCCATCAGTGAGTCTAATGGACTAGCGTGGGAGCAGTACTTC. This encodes CAISESNGLAWEQYF.

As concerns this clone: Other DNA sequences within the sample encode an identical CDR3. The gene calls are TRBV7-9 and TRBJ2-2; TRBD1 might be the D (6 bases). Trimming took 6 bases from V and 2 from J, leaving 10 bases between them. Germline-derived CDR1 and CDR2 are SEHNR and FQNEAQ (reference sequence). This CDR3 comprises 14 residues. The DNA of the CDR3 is TGTGCCAGCAGGGGGACACTTAACACCGGGGAGCTGTTTTTT. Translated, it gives CASRGTLNTGELFF.

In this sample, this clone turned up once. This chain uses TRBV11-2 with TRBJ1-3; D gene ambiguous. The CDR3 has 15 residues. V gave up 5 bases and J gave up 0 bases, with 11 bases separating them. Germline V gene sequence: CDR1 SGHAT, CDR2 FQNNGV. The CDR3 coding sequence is TGTGCCAGCAGCGTTCTCCTGAGCTCTGGAAACACCATATATTTT. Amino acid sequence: CASSVLLSSGNTIYF.

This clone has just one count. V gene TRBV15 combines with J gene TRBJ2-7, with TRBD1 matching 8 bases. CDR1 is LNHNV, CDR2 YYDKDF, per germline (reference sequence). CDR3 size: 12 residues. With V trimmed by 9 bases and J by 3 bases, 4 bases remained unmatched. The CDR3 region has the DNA TGTGCCACTAGTGACAGGGGCTACGAGCAGTACTTC. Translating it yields CATSDRGYEQYF.